This T cell receptor beta chain was sequenced for a study of T cell responses to AZD1222 COVID-19 vaccine. Generated by immunoSEQ multiplex PCR, the TCRdb table keeps only in-frame clones and is missing some. Among 110,000 to 150,000 clones, approximately 91% were seen once, and the ten largest hold less than 2.5%. V lost 10 bases and J lost 15, with 19 bases in between. The V gene's germline CDR1 is LNHDA and CDR2 SQIVND (reference sequence). This CDR3 region has 11 residues. The V call is TRBV19, the J call TRBJ2-1, with a possible D match to TRBD2 (5 bases). Specimen: peripheral blood, collected 28 days after the second AZD1222 dose. The sequence was obtained from an adult who received the AZD1222 COVID-19 vaccine. CDR3 sequence: CATRRAGERFF. For the CDR3, the DNA is TGTGCCACCCGTAGGGCGGGTGAACGGTTCTTC. Looking up the rest from reference TRBV19 and TRBJ2-1 gives the full variable domain: DGGITQSPKYLFRKEGQNVTLSCEQNLNHDAMYWYRQDPGQGLRLIYYSQIVNDFQKGDIAEGYSVSREKKESFPLTVTSAQKNPTAFYLCATRRAGERFFGPGTRLTVL.